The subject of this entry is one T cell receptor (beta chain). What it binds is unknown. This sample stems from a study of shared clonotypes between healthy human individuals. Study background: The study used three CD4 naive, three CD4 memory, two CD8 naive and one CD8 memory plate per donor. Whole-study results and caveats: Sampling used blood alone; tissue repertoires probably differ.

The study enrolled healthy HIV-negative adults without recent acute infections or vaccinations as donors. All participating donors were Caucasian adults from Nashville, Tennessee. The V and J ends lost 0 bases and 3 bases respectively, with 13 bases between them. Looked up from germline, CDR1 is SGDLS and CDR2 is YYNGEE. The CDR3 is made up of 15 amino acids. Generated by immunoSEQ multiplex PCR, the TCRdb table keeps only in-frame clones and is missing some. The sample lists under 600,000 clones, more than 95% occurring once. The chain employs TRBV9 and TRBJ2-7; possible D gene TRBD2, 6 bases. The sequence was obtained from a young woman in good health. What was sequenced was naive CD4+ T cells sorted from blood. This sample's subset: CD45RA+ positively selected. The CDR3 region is CASSVAASAYYEQYF. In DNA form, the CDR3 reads TGTGCCAGCAGCGTAGCGGCTAGCGCTTACTACGAGCAGTACTTC.